Sequencing of this T cell receptor (beta chain) was carried out in a study of PD-L1 blockade in urothelial cancer. Looking at the study overall: Samples of blood were analyzed 3 weeks (second dose) and 6 weeks after treatment start.

Losses at the gene ends were 4 bases for V and 12 bases for J; bases not matched to a gene: 10. CDR3 size: 14 residues. The germline V gene encodes CDR1 SGHTS and CDR2 YDEGEE. Stated time point: pretreatment peripheral blood. Sequenced by immunoSEQ multiplex PCR; TCRdb stores in-frame clones only, minus some. The sample has 100,000 to 150,000 clones, approximately 84% seen once. This TCR was sampled from a man in his forties or fifties with urothelial cancer. This chain uses TRBV5-8 with TRBJ2-1; 10 bases fit TRBD1. The sample was PBMCs, taken around atezolizumab (anti-PD-L1) treatment. The DNA of the CDR3 is TGTGCCAGCAGCGGGACAGGGGCCTTCTTGGTGCAGTTCTTC. The encoded protein is CASSGTGAFLVQFF.